This TCR beta chain was sequenced during a study of blood T cell repertoires in COVID-19. Data came from immunoSEQ multiplex PCR; TCRdb stores just in-frame clones and leaves some out. The sample holds about 59,000 clones; about 90% are singletons and the top ten take about 18%. CDR1 MNHEY and CDR2 SVGEGT come from the germline V gene. Trimming stripped 5 bases from V and 4 bases from J, with 14 bases between. This CDR3 spans 14 amino acids. The sequenced material came from peripheral blood. The chain combines TRBV6-2 or TRBV6-3 with TRBJ1-1; tentatively, D is TRBD1 (5 bases). The clonotype comes from a woman of 80 years or more with active COVID-19. CDR3 amino acids: CASSGRLGGTEAFF. The CDR3 coding sequence is TGTGCCAGCAGTGGACGCCTCGGGGGCACTGAAGCTTTCTTT.